The T cell receptor beta chain under discussion was sequenced for a study of blood T cell repertoires in COVID-19. Study in general: Nucleic acid was either cDNA or gDNA, and it came from T cells, B-cell-depleted T cells, or PBMCs.

Per the study methods: Nucleated cell number was recorded as an estimate derived from reference gene primer amplification. Only in-frame clones appear in the TCRdb table, and some are missing; sequencing was by immunoSEQ multiplex PCR. The V and J calls and clone size come from that table; D and trimming were worked out from the DNA. This table holds some 260,000 clones, over 80% found once. In germline, CDR1 is LNHDA, CDR2 SQIVND (reference sequence). V shed 5 bases and J shed 0 bases, with 11 bases lying between them. This CDR3 has 16 residues. The Seattle patients, enrolled during active infection, were followed longitudinally.

The sequence was obtained from a woman in her 70s with COVID-19, enrolled during active disease. The J gene is TRBJ2-6, the V gene TRBV19, with D hard to call. The sequenced sample was peripheral blood. CDR3 amino acids: CASSVGRYSGANVLTF. CDR3 in DNA: TGTGCCAGTAGTGTAGGGCGGTACTCTGGGGCCAACGTCCTGACTTTC. The variable domain in full, with the rest retrieved from reference TRBV19 and TRBJ2-6, is DGGITQSPKYLFRKEGQNVTLSCEQNLNHDAMYWYRQDPGQGLRLIYYSQIVNDFQKGDIAEGYSVSREKKESFPLTVTSAQKNPTAFYLCASSVGRYSGANVLTFGAGSRLTVL.